The rows below give T cell receptor beta chains drawn from one sample of a study of Ad26.COV2.S vaccination and SARS-CoV-2 variants. Profiling relied on immunoSEQ multiplex PCR, and the TCRdb table lists in-frame clones only, not all of them. The data show around 300,000 clones, 86% seen once. This material consisted of peripheral blood, taken in a trial of Ad26.COV2.S vaccine versus placebo. These receptors came from a person between 18 and 60 years old who received the Ad26.COV2.S COVID-19 vaccine or a placebo. Both conserved end residues are part of each CDR3. D genes are given only for firm matches. Expanded clones are given a class, and other clones once, few, many or no size at all.

TGTGCCAGCAGCAAAGGGACTAGCGGGCTCGCCGGTGAGCAGTTCTTC CASSKGTSGLAGEQFF TRBV7-3 TRBD2 16 TRBJ2-1 -
TGTGCCATCAGTGAATCACGCTGGATGGTGAACACTGAAGCTTTCTTT CAISESRWMVNTEAFF TRBV10-3 - 16 TRBJ1-1 -
TGTGCCAGCAGCTTAGTCGCGGGACCAGACCACTATGGCTACACCTTC CASSLVAGPDHYGYTF TRBV7-6 - 16 TRBJ1-2 -
TGCGCCAGCAGCCAAGAACCGCCCCAGGAAAGCACAGATACGCAGTATTTT CASSQEPPQESTDTQYF TRBV4-3 - 17 TRBJ2-3 -
TGTGCCTGGAGAGGTACGGGACCCTACGAGCAGTACTTC CAWRGTGPYEQYF TRBV30 - 13 TRBJ2-7 -
TGCGCCAGGCGACCGGGACTAGCGGGAATGAGCTCCTACAATGAGCAGTTCTTC CARRPGLAGMSSYNEQFF TRBV5-1 TRBD2 18 TRBJ2-1 -
TGTGCCAGCAGCGTAGTCTTCTCCTACAATGAGCAGTTCTTC CASSVVFSYNEQFF TRBV9 - 14 TRBJ2-1 once
TGTGCCAGCAGTTTCGGTGATTATAATTCACCCCTCCACTTT CASSFGDYNSPLHF TRBV27 - 14 TRBJ1-6 -
TGTGCCAGCAGCCTGGACGGAGCCTACGAGCAGTACTTC CASSLDGAYEQYF TRBV9 - 13 TRBJ2-7 few
TGTGCCAGCTCACCGGGACGCTCATTACTAGGTGAAAAACTGTTTTTT CASSPGRSLLGEKLFF TRBV18 - 16 TRBJ1-4 -
TGTGCCAGCAGCTTAGTTGGAGGGCAAGAGACCCAGTACTTC CASSLVGGQETQYF TRBV7-2 - 14 TRBJ2-5 -
TGTGCCAGCACCTACCGGGATCCGAGGGCGGAAAAACTGTTTTTT CASTYRDPRAEKLFF TRBV6-5 - 15 TRBJ1-4 -
TGTGCCACCAGGGGGACAGGGCGCAGCGAAGCTTTCTTT CATRGTGRSEAFF TRBV15 TRBD1 13 TRBJ1-1 -
TGTGCCAGCAGCTTCACTCCCGGACAGGGGTCCGGGGCCAACGTCCTGACTTTC CASSFTPGQGSGANVLTF TRBV4-2 TRBD1 18 TRBJ2-6 -
TGTGCCACAAGGGGTGGGTCAGAGTACGAGCAGTACTTC CATRGGSEYEQYF TRBV2 - 13 TRBJ2-7 -
TGTGCCAGCAGTCTTGGACCCGAAGCTTTCTTT CASSLGPEAFF TRBV6-5 - 11 TRBJ1-1 -
TGTGCCAGCAGCCAACAAAGCTTCCCCTACGAGCAGTACTTC CASSQQSFPYEQYF TRBV3-1/TRBV3-2 - 14 TRBJ2-7 -
TGTGCCAGCAGCCAAGAAAGTGGGTTTAGGACCGAGGGGGTCAATGAGCAGTTCTTC CASSQESGFRTEGVNEQFF TRBV3-1/TRBV3-2 - 19 TRBJ2-1 -
TGTGCCAGCTCACCCTTGACAGGGGAGAACACCGGGGAGCTGTTTTTT CASSPLTGENTGELFF TRBV18 TRBD1 16 TRBJ2-2 -
TGTGCCAGCAGCCTGACTAGAAATGAGCAGTTCTTC CASSLTRNEQFF TRBV6-5 - 12 TRBJ2-1 -
TGTGCCAGCAGCGCTCCACATAACACCGGGGAGCTGTTTTTT CASSAPHNTGELFF TRBV9 - 14 TRBJ2-2 -
TGTGCCAGCAGCTTGGGGTCGCCGGGGACCTACAATGAGCAGTTCTTC CASSLGSPGTYNEQFF TRBV5-4 - 16 TRBJ2-1 -